Below are 17 T cell receptor beta chains sequenced from a single sample in a study of CD8 T cells in ankylosing spondylitis. TCRdb used MiXCR to reprocess the 5' RACE reads, holding one entry per CDR3 protein. Among roughly 150,000 distinct CDR3 sequences listed, approximately 10% were seen once. Sequenced sample: blood, either unsorted or a sorted T cell fraction (not recorded which). These receptors were collected from a female donor with ankylosing spondylitis or in good health (not recorded which).

V is TRBV7-9 and J is TRBJ2-7; TRBD2 might be the D (6 bases). Trimming removed 3 bases at V and 5 bases at J, with 8 bases between. The CDR3 totals 12 residues. The germline gives CDR1 SEHNR, CDR2 FQNEAQ (reference sequence). CDR3 nucleotides: TGTGCCAGCAGCTTTCGCGGGAACGAGCAGTACTTC. Protein product: CASSFRGNEQYF.

The chain couples TRBV5-1 to TRBJ2-3; D is perhaps TRBD2 (5 bases). The V gene's germline CDR1 is SGHRS and CDR2 YFSETQ. CDR3 length: 14 residues. Trimming removed 5 bases at V and 6 bases at J, with 16 bases between. The CDR3 reads CASRRRPGVDTQYF. In DNA, the CDR3 is TGCGCCAGCAGAAGGCGGCCCGGGGTCGATACGCAGTATTTT.

A few counts support this clonotype. The chain recombines TRBV7-9 with TRBJ2-1; D is possibly TRBD1 (6 bases). The V end was cut by 1 base, the J end by 6 bases, with 13 bases between. Germline V gene lookup returns CDR1 SEHNR and CDR2 FQNEAQ (reference sequence). The CDR3 is 15 amino acids. This chain's CDR3 is CASSLVDKGGNEQFF. CDR3 DNA: TGTGCCAGCAGCTTAGTAGATAAAGGGGGCAATGAGCAGTTCTTC.

The chain joins TRBV30 to TRBJ1-1; no firm D call. The CDR3 is made up of 14 amino acids. From germline, CDR1 is GTSNPN and CDR2 SVGIG (reference sequence). V was pared by 1 base and J by 1 base, with 10 bases between. CDR3 loop: CAWSAGLGNTEAFF. As DNA, the CDR3 is TGTGCCTGGAGTGCTGGACTCGGGAACACTGAAGCTTTCTTT. Based on the CDR3 plus reference TRBV30 and TRBJ1-1, the full variable domain is SQTIHQWPATLVQPVGSPLSLECTVEGTSNPNLYWYRQAAGRGLQLLFYSVGIGQISSEVPQNLSASRPQDRQFILSSKKLLLSDSGFYLCAWSAGLGNTEAFFGQGTRLTVV.

The chain has TRBV13 and TRBJ1-4, with TRBD1 matching over 7 bases. Germline V gene sequence: CDR1 PRHDT, CDR2 FYEKMQ (reference sequence). The CDR3 runs 14 residues. V was clipped by 5 bases and J by 4 bases; unmatched bases: 4. This CDR3 reads CASSPTGINEKLFF. CDR3 sequence (DNA): TGTGCCAGCAGCCCGACAGGGATTAATGAAAAACTGTTTTTT. Combining the CDR3 with reference TRBV13 and TRBJ1-4 gives the whole variable domain AAGVIQSPRHLIKEKRETATLKCYPIPRHDTVYWYQQGPGQDPQFLISFYEKMQSDKGSIPDRFSAQQFSDYHSELNMSSLELGDSALYFCASSPTGINEKLFFGSGTQLSVL.

This rearrangement joins TRBV15 to TRBJ2-7, with a possible D match to TRBD1 (6 bases). The CDR3 runs 14 residues. CDR1 and CDR2 from the germline V gene are LNHNV and YYDKDF (reference sequence). Trimming took 1 base from V and 2 from J, leaving 9 bases between them. The DNA of the CDR3 is TGTGCCACCAGCAGAGTGGCAGGGGCCTACGAGCAGTACTTC. Protein product: CATSRVAGAYEQYF.

This clonotype was counted a few times. The rearrangement uses TRBV6-2 or TRBV6-3 and TRBJ2-7; TRBD2 aligns across 8 bases. The CDR3 has 16 amino acids. CDR1 and CDR2 (germline): MNHEY, SVGEGT. V shed 2 bases and J 0 bases; nucleotides not matched to a gene: 6. DNA for the CDR3: TGTGCCAGCAGTTACGGCACTAGCGGACACTCCTACGAGCAGTACTTC. Amino acid sequence: CASSYGTSGHSYEQYF.

The V gene is TRBV12-3 or TRBV12-4, the J gene TRBJ1-3, with unresolved D. The CDR3 spans 12 residues. V shed 3 bases and J shed 11 bases, with 11 bases lying between them. The CDR3 is CASSFNSEAIYF. The CDR3 region has the DNA TGTGCCAGCAGTTTTAATTCGGAGGCCATATATTTT.

This clonotype was counted many times. CDR3 in amino acids: CSVLPGTSGSTGELFF. Here the CDR3 DNA reads TGCAGCGTACTCCCCGGGACTAGCGGTTCTACCGGGGAGCTGTTTTTT. V and J are TRBV29-1 and TRBJ2-2; 11 bases map to TRBD2. V lost 6 bases, J lost 5 bases, and 11 bases stayed unmatched. The CDR3 is 16 amino acids. The germline V gene encodes CDR1 SQVTM and CDR2 ANQGSEA.

This clonotype has a count of ten or more. The genes are TRBV12-3 or TRBV12-4 and TRBJ2-5; the D is unclear. The CDR3 has 14 amino acids. V shed 5 bases and J shed 1 base, with 11 bases lying between them. The DNA for the CDR3 is TGTGCCAGCAGTCAATCTGGGTTCCAAGAGACCCAGTACTTC. Translated: CASSQSGFQETQYF.

This clonotype was detected ten times or more. CDR3 region: CASSPLRNYGYTF. CDR3 DNA: TGTGCCAGCAGTCCGCTCAGGAACTATGGCTACACCTTC. This chain uses TRBV12-3 or TRBV12-4 with TRBJ1-2; no reliable D call. This CDR3 spans 13 amino acids. The germline V and J ends were trimmed by 5 bases and 2 bases, with 9 bases remaining between them.

This clonotype was counted a few times. This chain connects TRBV9 to TRBJ1-2, with D hard to call. The CDR3 length is 14 residues. Germline lookup yields CDR1 SGDLS and CDR2 YYNGEE. Deletions cut 0 bases from V and 4 bases from J, with 10 bases between. This CDR3 reads CASSVGGAGYGYTF. The CDR3 DNA sequence: TGTGCCAGCAGCGTAGGGGGTGCGGGCTATGGCTACACCTTC.

The chain couples TRBV4-2 to TRBJ1-1; D ambiguous. V lost 0 bases and J 0 bases, leaving 8 bases between the germline ends. This CDR3 contains 15 residues. Germline V gives CDR1 LGHNA, CDR2 YNFKEQ. This chain's CDR3 is CASSQEGQVNTEAFF. In nucleotides, the CDR3 is TGTGCCAGCAGCCAAGAAGGTCAAGTGAACACTGAAGCTTTCTTT.

The rearrangement uses TRBV7-9 and TRBJ1-1; possible D gene TRBD1, 6 bases. The CDR3 runs to 14 residues. V dropped 6 bases and J dropped 11 bases, with 22 bases sitting between them. Germline V gene sequence: CDR1 SEHNR, CDR2 FQNEAQ (reference sequence). The CDR3 here is CASRVRDMSFGAFF. DNA for the CDR3: TGTGCCAGCAGGGTCCGGGACATGTCGTTTGGGGCTTTCTTT. Together with reference TRBV7-9 and TRBJ1-1, the CDR3 gives the full variable domain: DTGVSQNPRHKITKRGQNVTFRCDPISEHNRLYWYRQTLGQGPEFLTYFQNEAQLEKSRLLSDRFSAERPKGSFSTLEIQRTEQGDSAMYLCASRVRDMSFGAFFGQGTRLTVV.

This clonotype was picked up many times. The CDR3 sequence: CSVARPEAFF. In DNA, the CDR3 is TGCAGCGTGGCGCGGCCGGAGGCTTTCTTT. The chain links TRBV29-1 to TRBJ1-1, with unresolved D. The germline V and J ends were trimmed by 6 bases and 11 bases, with 13 bases remaining between them. The CDR3 spans 10 residues. Germline lookup yields CDR1 SQVTM and CDR2 ANQGSEA. Full variable domain (remainder filled in from reference TRBV29-1 and TRBJ1-1): SAVISQKPSRDICQRGTSLTIQCQVDSQVTMMFWYRQQPGQSLTLIATANQGSEATYESGFVIDKFPISRPNLTFSTLTVSNMSPEDSSIYLCSVARPEAFFGQGTRLTVV.

This clonotype was seen at least ten times. The chain carries TRBV27 and TRBJ2-5; tentative D call: TRBD2 (5 bases). Germline assignment: CDR1 MNHEY and CDR2 SMNVEV (reference sequence). V was trimmed by 6 bases and J by 5 bases, leaving 13 bases between them. CDR3 size: 13 residues. CDR3 DNA sequence: TGTGCCAGCAGAAAACGGGGTTACGAGACCCAGTACTTC. Amino acids: CASRKRGYETQYF.

The chain has TRBV6-2 or TRBV6-3 and TRBJ2-1; D unclear. CDR1 is MNHEY and CDR2 is SVGEGT in the germline V gene. Trimming shortened V by 0 bases and J by 6 bases, and 9 bases separated the two germline ends. The CDR3 length is 14 residues. This CDR3 reads CASSYSGSSNEQFF. The CDR3 nucleotides are TGTGCCAGCAGTTACTCGGGTAGTAGCAATGAGCAGTTCTTC.